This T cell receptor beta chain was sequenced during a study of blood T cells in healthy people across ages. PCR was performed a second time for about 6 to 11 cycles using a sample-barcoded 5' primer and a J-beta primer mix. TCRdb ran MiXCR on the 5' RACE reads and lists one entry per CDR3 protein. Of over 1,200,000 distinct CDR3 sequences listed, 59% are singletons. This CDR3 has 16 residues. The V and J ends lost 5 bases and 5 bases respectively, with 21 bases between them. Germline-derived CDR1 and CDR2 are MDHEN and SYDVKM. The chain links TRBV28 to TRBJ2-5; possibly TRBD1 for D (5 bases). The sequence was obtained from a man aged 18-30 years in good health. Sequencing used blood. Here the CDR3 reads CASSIDRQTQRETQYF. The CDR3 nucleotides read TGTGCCAGCAGTATAGATAGACAGACTCAGAGGGAGACCCAGTACTTC.